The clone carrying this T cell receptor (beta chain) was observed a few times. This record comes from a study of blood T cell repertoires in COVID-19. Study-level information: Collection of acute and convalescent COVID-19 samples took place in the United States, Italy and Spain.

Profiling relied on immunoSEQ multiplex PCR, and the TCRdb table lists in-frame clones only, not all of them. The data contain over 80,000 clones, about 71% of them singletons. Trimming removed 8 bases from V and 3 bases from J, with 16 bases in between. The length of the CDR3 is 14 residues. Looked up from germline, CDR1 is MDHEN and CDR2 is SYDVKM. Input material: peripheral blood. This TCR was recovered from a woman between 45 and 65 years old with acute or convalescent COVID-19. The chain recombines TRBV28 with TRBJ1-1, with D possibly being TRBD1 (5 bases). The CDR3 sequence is CASRGWGIDTEAFF. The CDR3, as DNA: TGTGCCAGCCGGGGGTGGGGGATAGACACTGAAGCTTTCTTT.